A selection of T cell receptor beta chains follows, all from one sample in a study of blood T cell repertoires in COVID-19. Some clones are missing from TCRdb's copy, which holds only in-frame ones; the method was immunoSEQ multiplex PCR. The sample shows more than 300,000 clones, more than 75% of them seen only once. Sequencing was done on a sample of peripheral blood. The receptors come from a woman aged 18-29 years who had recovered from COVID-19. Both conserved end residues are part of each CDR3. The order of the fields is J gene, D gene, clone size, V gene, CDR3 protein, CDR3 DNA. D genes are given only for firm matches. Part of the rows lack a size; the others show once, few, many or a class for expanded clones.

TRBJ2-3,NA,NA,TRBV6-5,CASSQGGGVDTQYF,TGTGCCAGCAGCCAGGGTGGGGGCGTAGATACGCAGTATTTT
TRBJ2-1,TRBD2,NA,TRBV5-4,CASSFGTSGRDEQFF,TGTGCCAGCAGCTTCGGGACTAGCGGGAGAGATGAGCAGTTCTTC
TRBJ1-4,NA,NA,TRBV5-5,CASRAGGWHANEKLFF,TGTGCCAGCAGGGCTGGAGGTTGGCATGCTAATGAAAAACTGTTTTTT
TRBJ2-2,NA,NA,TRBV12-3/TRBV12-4,CASRGHSTGELFF,TGTGCCAGCAGGGGACATTCCACCGGGGAGCTGTTTTTT
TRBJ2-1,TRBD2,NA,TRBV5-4,CASSVSGGAGLGEQFF,TGTGCCAGCAGTGTTAGCGGGGGAGCAGGGCTGGGTGAGCAGTTCTTC
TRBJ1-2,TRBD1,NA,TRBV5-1,CASSSRRDRVDGYTF,TGCGCCAGCAGTTCGAGACGAGACAGGGTGGATGGCTACACCTTC
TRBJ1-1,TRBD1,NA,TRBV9,CASTAFGGTGNTEAFF,TGTGCCAGCACCGCGTTTGGGGGGACAGGGAACACTGAAGCTTTCTTT
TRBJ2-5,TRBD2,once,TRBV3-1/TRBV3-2,CASSQGAGGLAGGETQYF,TGTGCCAGCAGCCAAGGGGCAGGAGGACTAGCGGGAGGAGAGACCCAGTACTTC
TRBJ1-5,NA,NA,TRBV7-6,CASSPGYSSNQPQHF,TGTGCCAGCAGCCCAGGGTACAGTAGCAATCAGCCCCAGCATTTT
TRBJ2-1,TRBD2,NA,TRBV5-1,CASSFTTSGYYNEQFF,TGCGCCAGCAGCTTTACGACTAGCGGCTACTACAATGAGCAGTTCTTC
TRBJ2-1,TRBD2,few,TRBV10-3,CAISGLASYNEQFF,TGTGCCATCAGTGGACTAGCGTCCTACAATGAGCAGTTCTTC
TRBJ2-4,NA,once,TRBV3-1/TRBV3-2,CASSQDRLLGQNIQYF,TGTGCCAGCAGCCAAGATCGGCTACTTGGGCAAAACATTCAGTACTTC
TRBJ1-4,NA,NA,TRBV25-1,CASSVNEKLFF,TGTGCCAGCAGTGTAAATGAAAAACTGTTTTTT
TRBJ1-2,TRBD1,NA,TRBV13,CASSLTGGTFSYTF,TGTGCCAGCAGCTTAACAGGGGGCACCTTTAGCTACACCTTC
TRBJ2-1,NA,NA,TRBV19,CASSISGSSYNEQFF,TGTGCCAGTAGTATAAGTGGGAGTTCCTACAATGAGCAGTTCTTC
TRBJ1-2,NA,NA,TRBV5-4,CASSLGQAPTPNYGYTF,TGTGCCAGCAGCTTGGGACAGGCTCCGACTCCTAACTATGGCTACACCTTC
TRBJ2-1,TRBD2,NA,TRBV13,CASSLGLAGVESGYNEQFF,TGTGCCAGCAGCTTAGGACTAGCGGGAGTAGAATCGGGTTACAATGAGCAGTTCTTC
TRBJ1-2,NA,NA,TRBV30,CAWRYEVSGYTF,TGTGCCTGGAGGTATGAGGTATCCGGCTACACCTTC
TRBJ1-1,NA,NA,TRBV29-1,CSVEYSMNTEAFF,TGCAGCGTTGAATACAGCATGAACACTGAAGCTTTCTTT
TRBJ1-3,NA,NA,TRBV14,CASSQAGAGNTIYF,TGTGCCAGCAGCCAAGCAGGGGCTGGAAACACCATATATTTT
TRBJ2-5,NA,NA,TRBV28,CASTTAGGHGTQYF,TGTGCCAGCACCACGGCAGGGGGGCACGGGACCCAGTACTTC
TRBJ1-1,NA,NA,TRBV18,CASSPTSPGVAFF,TGTGCCAGCTCACCAACTAGCCCCGGAGTTGCTTTCTTT
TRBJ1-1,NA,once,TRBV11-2,CASSVERGTEAFF,TGTGCCAGCAGCGTTGAACGGGGGACTGAAGCTTTCTTT
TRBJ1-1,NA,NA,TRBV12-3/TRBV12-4,CASSPLRSRAFF,TGTGCCAGCAGTCCCCTTCGGTCGAGAGCTTTCTTT
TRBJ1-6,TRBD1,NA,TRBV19,CANNGTVNNSPLHF,TGTGCCAATAACGGGACAGTGAATAATTCACCCCTCCACTTT
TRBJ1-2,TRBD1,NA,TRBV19,CASSRGTGPSYGYTF,TGTGCCAGTAGTAGAGGGACAGGACCATCCTATGGCTACACCTTC
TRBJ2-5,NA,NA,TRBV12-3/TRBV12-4,CASTQWRGETQYF,TGTGCCAGCACCCAATGGAGGGGAGAGACCCAGTACTTC